This T cell receptor beta chain was recovered during a study of blood T cells in healthy people across ages. General study results and limits: Investigators treated diversity estimates from one million T cells as underestimates.

With a J-beta primer mix and a sample-barcoded 5' primer, a second PCR ran roughly 6 to 11 cycles. Sequencing recovered at least 3 million CDR3-containing paired-end reads from each sample. TCRdb recomputed calls from the 5' RACE reads with MiXCR, one row per CDR3 protein. The profile shows 1.5 million to 2 million distinct CDR3 sequences, over 25% of them singletons. The CDR3 length is 15 residues. With 1 base clipped from V and 8 bases from J, the junction kept 9 bases outside the gene matches. Germline V gene lookup returns CDR1 LGHNA and CDR2 YNFKEQ. Peripheral blood samples of 9 to 10 milliliters were drawn from each donor. This clonotype was seen repeatedly, ten times or more. Its antigen remains unidentified.

The receptor was isolated from a woman in her thirties in good health. The gene calls are TRBV4-2 and TRBJ1-2; TRBD1 aligns across 8 bases. Sequenced: blood. The DNA of the CDR3 is TGTGCCAGCAGCCAAGGAGTGCAGGGGGCTGTCGGCTACACCTTC. This translates into CASSQGVQGAVGYTF.